Presented here are 32 T cell receptor beta chains from one specimen sequenced in a study of T cells in Graves' hyperthyroidism and ophthalmopathy. Using RNA transcripts as the source, TCR beta CDR3 regions were amplified. First-round RT-PCR of the TCR CDR3 relied on the HTBI primer set. TCRdb redid the calling of the multiplex PCR reads with MiXCR, one entry per CDR3 protein. The table includes about 350,000 distinct CDR3 sequences, about 15% detected once. Material: blood. All receptors come from a woman younger than 45 with Graves' hyperthyroidism.

This clonotype was counted many times. This chain uses TRBV6-2 or TRBV6-3 with TRBJ1-1; a possible D gene is TRBD1 (5 bases). The CDR3 is 12 residues long. In germline, CDR1 is MNHEY, CDR2 SVGEGT. Trimming shortened V by 6 bases and J by 10 bases, and 15 bases separated the two germline ends. This CDR3 reads CASSSDRGGAFF. The CDR3 nucleotides read TGTGCCAGCAGCTCGGACCGTGGGGGAGCTTTCTTT.

Concerning this clonotype itself: One end of the junction varies from germline; a read error may be responsible. This CDR3 reads CACSHVPMSGRPQETQYF. CDR3 bases: TGTGCCTGCAGTCACGTGCCCATGAGCGGGAGGCCCCAAGAGACCCAGTACTTC. V and J are TRBV28 and TRBJ2-5; TRBD2 matches at 9 bases. Germline V lookup: CDR1 MDHEN, CDR2 SYDVKM. The CDR3 covers 18 residues.

This clonotype was observed at least ten times. This rearrangement joins TRBV11-2 to TRBJ2-3, with D perhaps TRBD2 (5 bases). V was trimmed by 0 bases and J by 10 bases, leaving 14 bases between them. The CDR3 spans 14 residues. Germline values: CDR1 SGHAT, CDR2 FQNNGV. CDR3 region: CASSLDGRTYSQYF. In DNA, the CDR3 is TGTGCCAGCAGCTTAGATGGTAGGACTTATTCGCAGTATTTT.

The genes are TRBV6-1 and TRBJ2-5, with a possible D match to TRBD2 (5 bases). Germline-derived CDR1 and CDR2 are MNHNS and SASEGT. The CDR3 runs to 16 residues. The ends were cut back, 6 bases at V and 5 bases at J, with 22 bases in the middle. The chain's CDR3 is CASSLMTLRRGETQYF. The CDR3, as DNA: TGTGCCAGCAGCCTCATGACCCTTCGGCGAGGGGAGACCCAGTACTTC.

This clonotype was seen at least ten times. The V call is TRBV6-1, the J call TRBJ2-2, with no clear D. Trimming took off 6 bases at V and 2 bases at J, with 22 bases between the two ends. In germline, CDR1 is MNHNS, CDR2 SASEGT. This CDR3 has 18 amino acids. The chain's CDR3 is CASRELSRRHTNTGELFF. Here the CDR3 DNA reads TGTGCCAGCAGGGAACTGAGCCGTCGACACACTAACACCGGGGAGCTGTTTTTT.

The chain uses TRBV20-1 and TRBJ2-7; a weak D match, TRBD2 (6 bases). The V end lost 8 bases, the J end lost 3 bases, and 23 bases lay between the germline ends. Germline V lookup: CDR1 DFQATT, CDR2 SNEGSKA (reference sequence). The CDR3 is made up of 15 amino acids. The CDR3 nucleotides read TGCAGTTCCCGGGGGAACTCGAGGCAGAACTACGAGCAGTACTTC. Encoded protein: CSSRGNSRQNYEQYF.

Concerning this clonotype itself: A much larger clone sits a single nucleotide away, making a read error possible. The rearrangement links TRBV20-1 to TRBJ1-6; D not certain. Germline loops: CDR1 DFQATT, CDR2 SNEGSKA (reference sequence). This CDR3 contains 15 residues. Trimming took 1 base from V and 9 from J, leaving 16 bases between them. CDR3 bases: TGCAGTGCTAGAGCGGCCAAATCTCTATTTTCACCCCTCCACTTT. Protein: CSARAAKSLFSPLHF.

At least ten counts were recorded for this clonotype. This chain links TRBV7-2 with TRBJ2-3, with D perhaps TRBD2 (5 bases). From germline, CDR1 is SGHTA and CDR2 FQGNSA. CDR3 length: 13 amino acids. V was clipped by 5 bases and J by 5 bases, with 11 bases between them. CDR3 DNA sequence: TGTGCCAGCAGCCCCGGGAAAGGAGATACGCAGTATTTT. Protein sequence: CASSPGKGDTQYF.

The V and J genes are TRBV18 and TRBJ1-5; TRBD1 aligns across 7 bases. Germline-derived CDR1 and CDR2 are KGHSH and LQKENI. Trimming took 3 bases from V and 4 from J; bases not matched to a gene: 3. CDR3 length: 14 residues. The CDR3 DNA reads as TGTGCCAGCTCACCGACAGGGATTAATCAGCCCCAGCATTTT. Its protein product is CASSPTGINQPQHF.

This clonotype was seen a handful of times. V and J are TRBV7-2 and TRBJ2-7; D gene unclear. The CDR3 totals 13 residues. V lost 1 base and J lost 2, with 6 bases in between. CDR1 is SGHTA, CDR2 FQGNSA, per germline. CDR3 DNA: TGTGCCAGCAGCTTAGTTCGCGCCTACGAGCAGTACTTC. Translated: CASSLVRAYEQYF.

This clonotype has at least ten counts. The chain links TRBV2 to TRBJ1-1; D remains ambiguous. The CDR3 covers 13 residues. Trimming pared 3 bases from V and 7 bases from J, leaving 12 bases between. Germline V lookup: CDR1 SNHLY, CDR2 FYNNEI. The CDR3 is CASSDVGYREAFF. Here the CDR3 DNA reads TGTGCCAGCAGTGATGTGGGCTATCGTGAAGCTTTCTTT.

The V and J genes are TRBV15 and TRBJ2-1; 7 bases map to TRBD2. The CDR3 contains 11 residues. The ends lost 5 bases at V and 10 bases at J; junction bases unmatched: 2. The germline V gene encodes CDR1 LNHNV and CDR2 YYDKDF (reference sequence). The CDR3 DNA is TGTGCCACCAGCGGGGGAGGGGAGCAGTTCTTC. Amino acids: CATSGGGEQFF.

The rearrangement uses TRBV9 and TRBJ1-2; D might be TRBD1 (6 bases). V lost 4 bases and J lost 4, with 11 bases in between. This CDR3 is built from 13 residues. Germline V gives CDR1 SGDLS, CDR2 YYNGEE. As DNA, the CDR3 is TGTGCCAGCAGCCTAACAGGGCCCTATGGCTACACCTTC. Translating it yields CASSLTGPYGYTF.

This clonotype has ten or more counts. V and J are TRBV7-9 and TRBJ2-1; 8 bases line up with TRBD1. Trimming took 6 bases from V and 8 from J; bases not matched to a gene: 9. Germline assignment: CDR1 SEHNR and CDR2 FQNEAQ (reference sequence). There are 14 residues in the CDR3. The CDR3 region is CASSRGQGLDEQFF. The CDR3 nucleotides read TGTGCCAGCAGTCGTGGACAGGGTCTCGATGAGCAGTTCTTC.

This clonotype was observed at least ten times. The CDR3 reads CASSPGLAGGGDTQYF. The CDR3, as DNA: TGTGCCAGCAGTCCCGGACTAGCGGGAGGTGGAGATACGCAGTATTTT. V gene TRBV2 combines with J gene TRBJ2-3; 14 bases align to TRBD2. Germline assignment: CDR1 SNHLY and CDR2 FYNNEI. The CDR3 has 16 amino acids. The V gene end was trimmed by 5 bases and the J gene end by 5 bases; junction bases not matched to a gene: 6.

This clonotype was counted many times. The genes are TRBV7-2 and TRBJ2-3; TRBD2 might be the D (6 bases). V gave up 5 bases and J gave up 5 bases, with 23 bases separating them. The CDR3 sequence is 17 residues long. Germline CDR1 SGHTA, CDR2 FQGNSA. The CDR3 nucleotides read TGTGCCAGCAGCGTCACCCGGACGGACCTCGGGGGAGATACGCAGTATTTT. Its translation is CASSVTRTDLGGDTQYF.

This clonotype has ten or more counts. One junction end disagrees with the germline gene, perhaps due to a read error. The V and J genes are TRBV12-3 or TRBV12-4 and TRBJ1-1; D is uncertain. This CDR3 has 13 residues. CDR3 amino acids: CASTLKEGGEAFF. Written as DNA, the CDR3 is TGTGCCAGCACTTTAAAAGAGGGTGGTGAAGCTTTCTTT.

There are a few counts of this clonotype. This chain joins TRBV19 and TRBJ1-1; no clear D gene. Germline assignment: CDR1 LNHDA and CDR2 SQIVND (reference sequence). V lost 3 bases and J 0 bases, leaving 17 bases between the germline ends. This CDR3 is built from 17 residues. The CDR3: CASSMRPQTEMNTEAFF. In DNA form, the CDR3 reads TGTGCCAGTAGTATGCGCCCTCAGACCGAGATGAACACTGAAGCTTTCTTT.

This clonotype came up many times. The chain uses TRBV7-3 and TRBJ2-2; a possible D gene is TRBD1 (5 bases). V lost 3 bases and J lost 1, with 9 bases in between. Germline CDR1 and CDR2: SGHTA and FQGTGA. CDR3 size: 15 residues. This CDR3 reads CASSFSQGNTGELFF. In DNA form, the CDR3 reads TGTGCCAGCAGCTTCTCCCAGGGGAACACCGGGGAGCTGTTTTTT.

This clonotype was observed a handful of times. This chain links TRBV28 with TRBJ2-2; D call uncertain. Trimming left V 4 bases short and J 1 base short, with 10 bases between. CDR3 length: 15 amino acids. Looked up from germline, CDR1 is MDHEN and CDR2 is SYDVKM. The CDR3 spells CASSSLEKNTGELFF. As DNA, the CDR3 is TGTGCCAGCAGTTCCTTAGAAAAGAACACCGGGGAGCTGTTTTTT.

The rearrangement links TRBV25-1 to TRBJ2-1; 8 positions agree with TRBD2. Germline V gene sequence: CDR1 MGHDK, CDR2 SYGVNS. The CDR3 is 14 residues long. The V segment lost 7 bases and the J segment 8 bases; nucleotides outside the gene matches: 10. The CDR3 sequence: CASNLRLAIDEQFF. The CDR3, as DNA: TGTGCCAGCAATCTCAGACTAGCGATAGATGAGCAGTTCTTC.

The chain links TRBV4-1 to TRBJ1-1, with a tentative D call TRBD1 (6 bases). Deletions cut 5 bases from V and 0 bases from J, with 13 bases between. CDR1 and CDR2 (germline): MGHRA, YSYEKL. CDR3 length equals 15 residues. CDR3 in DNA: TGCGCCAGCAGCGGGGGGGCGCAGATGAACACTGAAGCTTTCTTT. This translates into CASSGGAQMNTEAFF.

The sample holds a few counts of this clonotype. The chain joins TRBV30 to TRBJ1-6; the D is unclear. This CDR3 is 15 amino acids long. Germline values: CDR1 GTSNPN, CDR2 SVGIG (reference sequence). The ends were cut back, 1 base at V and 6 bases at J, with 13 bases in the middle. The CDR3, as DNA: TGTGCCTGGAGTGCACTGGTCGTCAGTAATTCACCCCTCCACTTT. It translates to CAWSALVVSNSPLHF. Full variable domain (outside the CDR3, taken from reference TRBV30 and TRBJ1-6): SQTIHQWPATLVQPVGSPLSLECTVEGTSNPNLYWYRQAAGRGLQLLFYSVGIGQISSEVPQNLSASRPQDRQFILSSKKLLLSDSGFYLCAWSALVVSNSPLHFGNGTRLTVT.

V gene TRBV30 combines with J gene TRBJ2-3; tentatively, D is TRBD1 or TRBD2 (5 bases each). Between the trimmed V and J ends, which lost 0 bases and 6 bases, there was a span of 25 bases. The V gene's germline CDR1 is GTSNPN and CDR2 SVGIG (reference sequence). The CDR3 length is 18 residues. The CDR3 sequence is CAWSVPPPRGPRLDTQYF. The CDR3 DNA reads as TGTGCCTGGAGTGTCCCCCCCCCGAGGGGCCCGAGGCTTGATACGCAGTATTTT.

This clonotype was detected ten times or more. This chain uses TRBV6-2 or TRBV6-3 with TRBJ2-5, with D unresolved. Trimming shortened V by 0 bases and J by 5 bases, and 4 bases separated the two germline ends. The CDR3 has 12 amino acids. Per germline, CDR1 MNHEY and CDR2 SVGEGT. CDR3 protein: CASSYSGETQYF. For the CDR3, the DNA is TGTGCCAGCAGTTACTCCGGGGAGACCCAGTACTTC.

This clonotype was counted many times. J is TRBJ2-3 and V is TRBV5-1, with TRBD1 matching over 9 bases. Germline lookup yields CDR1 SGHRS and CDR2 YFSETQ. CDR3 length: 17 residues. J was trimmed by 1 base and V by 2 bases; bases with no gene match: 8. The CDR3: CASSFWSGTGRTDTQYF. CDR3 DNA sequence: TGCGCCAGCAGCTTCTGGTCCGGGACAGGGCGCACAGATACGCAGTATTTT.

This clonotype was observed a few times. The V and J genes are TRBV25-1 and TRBJ2-2, with 7 bases lining up with TRBD2. Looked up from germline, CDR1 is MGHDK and CDR2 is SYGVNS. V was pared by 4 bases and J by 0 bases, with 8 bases of the junction left unmatched. The CDR3 covers 17 residues. CDR3 protein: CASSGGPTSPNTGELFF. In DNA form, the CDR3 reads TGTGCCAGCAGTGGCGGGCCGACTAGCCCGAACACCGGGGAGCTGTTTTTT.

The sample holds many counts of this clonotype. CDR3 nucleotides: TGTGCCAGCAGTTTGACGGACTCTGGGGCCAACGTCCTGACTTTC. Encoded protein: CASSLTDSGANVLTF. The chain couples TRBV12-3 or TRBV12-4 to TRBJ2-6; unclear D gene. CDR3 length equals 15 residues. V dropped 3 bases and J dropped 0 bases, with 6 bases sitting between them.

At least ten counts were recorded for this clonotype. The CDR3 sequence is CSGSRDSLTYEQYF. DNA of the CDR3: TGCAGTGGCTCACGGGACTCGCTAACCTACGAGCAGTACTTC. The V call is TRBV20-1, the J call TRBJ2-7; possibly TRBD2 for D (6 bases). The germline V and J ends were trimmed by 7 bases and 2 bases, with 18 bases remaining between them. There are 14 residues in the CDR3. Looked up from germline, CDR1 is DFQATT and CDR2 is SNEGSKA (reference sequence).

This clonotype was counted between two and nine times. The DNA for the CDR3 is TGCAGTGCTAGAGATTATGCAGGGTCCAATCAGCCCCAGCATTTT. Encoded protein: CSARDYAGSNQPQHF. The rearrangement uses TRBV20-1 and TRBJ1-5; D is possibly TRBD1 (5 bases). The V gene lost 0 bases and the J gene lost 3 bases, with 12 bases spanning the gap. The CDR3 totals 15 residues. Germline CDR1 is DFQATT and CDR2 is SNEGSKA (reference sequence).

The table lists this clonotype with a few counts. This chain links TRBV25-1 with TRBJ1-4; a weak D match, TRBD1 (6 bases). V lost 3 bases and J 6 bases, leaving 14 bases between the germline ends. CDR1 and CDR2 (germline): MGHDK, SYGVNS. The CDR3 has 15 residues. The CDR3 protein is CASSERKGVYEKLFF. As DNA, the CDR3 is TGTGCCAGCAGTGAGAGAAAGGGGGTCTATGAAAAACTGTTTTTT.

This clonotype was seen only a few times. The chain has TRBV20-1 and TRBJ2-3, with 10 bases fitting TRBD2. The germline V gene encodes CDR1 DFQATT and CDR2 SNEGSKA (reference sequence). The CDR3 is 15 residues long. Germline trimming cut 5 bases from V and 4 bases from J; bases unmatched to any gene: 9. CDR3 loop: CSALTSGKSPDTQYF. In DNA form, the CDR3 reads TGCAGTGCTTTAACTAGCGGGAAATCGCCAGATACGCAGTATTTT.